Listed below are T cell receptor beta chains from one sample, sequenced in a study of siplizumab effects on memory and regulatory T cells. Assay used: immunoSEQ multiplex PCR; TCRdb lists only in-frame clones, some missing. Of 90,000 to 120,000 clones listed, about 94% were seen once; the top ten hold roughly 0.64%. Input material: Tregs sorted from blood. These TCRs come from a human donor in good health. Each CDR3 is given with its conserved first and last residue. A D gene is named only where the DNA matches it firmly.

j_gene: TRBJ1-6; d_gene: .; v_gene: TRBV6-5; len: 13; CDR3nt: TGTGCCAGCAGCTGGACGAGGGCGGCACCCCTCCACTTT; CDR3aa: CASSWTRAAPLHF
j_gene: TRBJ1-1; d_gene: .; v_gene: TRBV29-1; len: 15; CDR3nt: TGCAGCGTTGCGACTTTAAAAGGGCGTGGATCTGAAGCTTTCTTT; CDR3aa: CSVATLKGRGSEAFF
j_gene: TRBJ1-6; d_gene: .; v_gene: TRBV9; len: 16; CDR3nt: TGTGCCAGCAGCGTAGGATTAGGGACGGATAATTCACCCCTCCACTTT; CDR3aa: CASSVGLGTDNSPLHF
j_gene: TRBJ2-2; d_gene: TRBD1; v_gene: TRBV5-1; len: 15; CDR3nt: TGCGCCAGCAGCTTGAGAACAGGGGCGAACGGGGAGCTGTTTTTT; CDR3aa: CASSLRTGANGELFF
j_gene: TRBJ1-5; d_gene: .; v_gene: TRBV27; len: 14; CDR3nt: TGTGCCAGCGGGGGGGGGTCGGGCAATCAGCCCCAGCATTTT; CDR3aa: CASGGGSGNQPQHF
j_gene: TRBJ2-1; d_gene: TRBD2; v_gene: TRBV4-3; len: 14; CDR3nt: TGCGCCAGCAGCCAAGTTGGGCGCGGGAGGAAGCAGTTCTTC; CDR3aa: CASSQVGRGRKQFF
j_gene: TRBJ2-7; d_gene: TRBD2; v_gene: TRBV7-8; len: 15; CDR3nt: TGTGCCAGCAGCCGTGGTTCGGGAGGGATCTACGAGCAGTACTTC; CDR3aa: CASSRGSGGIYEQYF
j_gene: TRBJ1-1; d_gene: .; v_gene: TRBV11-3; len: 12; CDR3nt: TGTGCCAGCAGCTTAGGAGACAGTGAAGCTTTCTTT; CDR3aa: CASSLGDSEAFF
j_gene: TRBJ1-2; d_gene: .; v_gene: TRBV11-3; len: 13; CDR3nt: TGTGCCAGCAGCTTAGAGGGACTCTATGGCTACACCTTC; CDR3aa: CASSLEGLYGYTF
j_gene: TRBJ1-5; d_gene: .; v_gene: TRBV7-6; len: 14; CDR3nt: TGTGCCAGCAGCCCGACTCCTAGCAATCAGCCCCAGCATTTT; CDR3aa: CASSPTPSNQPQHF
j_gene: TRBJ2-4; d_gene: TRBD2; v_gene: TRBV7-2; len: 16; CDR3nt: TGTGCCAGCAGCTTAGCCGGGACTAGCGGGAGAAACATTCAGTACTTC; CDR3aa: CASSLAGTSGRNIQYF
j_gene: TRBJ1-1; d_gene: .; v_gene: TRBV11-2; len: 16; CDR3nt: TGTGCCAGCAGCCCCGGGAGGCTACGGACTCTAGCTGAAGCTTTCTTT; CDR3aa: CASSPGRLRTLAEAFF
j_gene: TRBJ2-5; d_gene: TRBD2; v_gene: TRBV15; len: 15; CDR3nt: TGTGCCACCAGCAGAGATGGGAGGGAGGGGGAGACCCAGTACTTC; CDR3aa: CATSRDGREGETQYF
j_gene: TRBJ2-2; d_gene: .; v_gene: TRBV27; len: 16; CDR3nt: TGTGCCAGCCGGCGGGCGGGGCCCATGAACACCGGGGAGCTGTTTTTT; CDR3aa: CASRRAGPMNTGELFF
j_gene: TRBJ2-7; d_gene: .; v_gene: TRBV7-8; len: 15; CDR3nt: TGTGCCAGCAGACCTACACAGGGTTTGGTATACGAGCAGTACTTC; CDR3aa: CASRPTQGLVYEQYF
j_gene: TRBJ2-3; d_gene: .; v_gene: TRBV5-4; len: 18; CDR3nt: TGTGCCAGCAGCTCGTCTAGGGGAGGTAGCCAGAGCACAGATACGCAGTATTTT; CDR3aa: CASSSSRGGSQSTDTQYF
j_gene: TRBJ2-1; d_gene: TRBD2; v_gene: TRBV20-1; len: 11; CDR3nt: TGCAGTGCTAGGAAAGCGGGAGCCCCGTTCTTC; CDR3aa: CSARKAGAPFF
j_gene: TRBJ1-2; d_gene: .; v_gene: TRBV27; len: 13; CDR3nt: TGTGCCAGCAGTTTTACGGGGGCGGATGGCTACACCTTC; CDR3aa: CASSFTGADGYTF
j_gene: TRBJ2-6; d_gene: .; v_gene: TRBV7-9; len: 16; CDR3nt: TGTGCCAGCAGCTTAGTTCTGGGGACTGGGGCCAACGTCCTGACTTTC; CDR3aa: CASSLVLGTGANVLTF
j_gene: TRBJ2-5; d_gene: .; v_gene: TRBV2; len: 17; CDR3nt: TGTGCCAGCAGTGAGAGGCAAATTCCGGATTTGCGGGAGACCCAGTACTTC; CDR3aa: CASSERQIPDLRETQYF
j_gene: TRBJ2-7; d_gene: TRBD2; v_gene: TRBV5-1; len: 15; CDR3nt: TGCGCCAGCACCTACTTTGGCGGGAGTGGGTACGAGCAGTACTTC; CDR3aa: CASTYFGGSGYEQYF
j_gene: TRBJ2-1; d_gene: .; v_gene: TRBV7-9; len: 11; CDR3nt: TGTGCCAGCAGCCAGGACAATGAGCAGTTCTTC; CDR3aa: CASSQDNEQFF